This T cell receptor (beta chain) derives from a study of beta chain features in type 1 diabetes. Turning to the study itself: Cells sorted and examined across all samples totaled approximately 100,000,000. Study conclusions and caveats: Type 1 diabetes patients had moderately but significantly shorter TCRB CDR3s in all four CD4+ subsets. Patients' naive, central memory and regulatory TCRB repertoires appeared more alike than those of healthy donors.

All of the isolated RNA was reverse transcribed, so expressed TCRB transcripts were sequenced. Clones were read by immunoSEQ multiplex PCR, and TCRdb kept only the in-frame ones, dropping some. The table records about 370,000 clones, more than 13% of them present only once. Points on this clone: Its antigen is currently unknown.

The V segment lost 4 bases and the J segment 3 bases; nucleotides outside the gene matches: 4. Per the germline V gene, CDR1 is SGHRS and CDR2 is YFSETQ. This CDR3 is built from 14 residues. A CD45RO/CCR7/CD25/CD127/CD95/CD27 panel sorted naive, central memory, regulatory and stem cell-like memory CD4+ cells. The J gene is TRBJ2-7, the V gene TRBV5-1; TRBD1 matches at 10 bases. Material: naive CD4+ T cells from blood. The receptor's source is a woman in her late teens or twenties in good health. The CDR3 DNA reads as TGCGCCAGCAGCGGCCGGACAGGGGGCTACGAGCAGTACTTC. Its translation: CASSGRTGGYEQYF.